These 20 T cell receptor beta chains came from one sample sequenced in a study of human CD4 T cells and Enterobacteriaceae. Sorting took every CD4+ cell except CD45RA+CCR7+CD95- naive cells, reaching over 98% purity. Generated by immunoSEQ multiplex PCR, the TCRdb table keeps only in-frame clones and is missing some. Among about 29,000 clones listed, about 82% were seen once. The sample consisted of memory CD4+ T cells from blood. The receptor source for this set is a human donor in good health.

V and J are TRBV7-6 and TRBJ2-2; 7 bases map to TRBD2. The germline gives CDR1 SGHVS, CDR2 FNYEAQ. The ends lost 5 bases at V and 2 bases at J; junction bases unmatched: 8. The CDR3 covers 16 residues. The CDR3 nucleotides are TGTGCCAGCAGCCCCCGGCTAGCGGATAACACCGGGGAGCTGTTTTTT. Protein product: CASSPRLADNTGELFF.

The chain has TRBV11-1 and TRBJ2-2, with D uncertain. Germline V gene lookup returns CDR1 SGHAT and CDR2 FQDESV (reference sequence). V lost 7 bases and J 4 bases, leaving 10 bases between the germline ends. The CDR3 spans 13 residues. Here the CDR3 DNA reads TGTGCCAGCACCGGGCTGGGCACCGGGGAGCTGTTTTTT. The encoded protein is CASTGLGTGELFF.

This clone was observed once. The V and J genes are TRBV5-1 and TRBJ2-3; no clear D gene. With 4 bases removed from V and 0 bases from J, the gap between germline ends came to 3 bases. CDR1 and CDR2 from the germline V gene are SGHRS and YFSETQ. The length of the CDR3 is 12 residues. CDR3 sequence: CASSPSTDTQYF. The CDR3 DNA reads TGCGCCAGCAGCCCGAGCACAGATACGCAGTATTTT.

This chain joins TRBV5-4 and TRBJ2-5; 9 bases are a match to TRBD1. Germline V lookup: CDR1 SGHNT, CDR2 YYREEE (reference sequence). Trimming at V came to 4 bases and at J to 5 bases, leaving 9 bases not matched to a gene. This CDR3 has 15 amino acids. The CDR3 DNA reads TGTGCCAGCAGCCCCGCCGGGACAGGGCGTGAGACCCAGTACTTC. Translation gives CASSPAGTGRETQYF.

The chain is built from TRBV30 and TRBJ1-6; possibly TRBD1 for D (6 bases). The CDR3 is 20 residues long. Trimming stripped 2 bases from V and 0 bases from J, with 23 bases between. Germline V gene lookup returns CDR1 GTSNPN and CDR2 SVGIG (reference sequence). The CDR3 DNA sequence: TGTGCCTGGAGTCCCTCGGAATCCACAGGGAGGAGCTCCTATAATTCACCCCTCCACTTT. It specifies CAWSPSESTGRSSYNSPLHF.

The genes are TRBV27 and TRBJ2-1; 8 bases map to TRBD2. The CDR3 is made up of 14 amino acids. Germline V lookup: CDR1 MNHEY, CDR2 SMNVEV (reference sequence). V gave up 5 bases and J gave up 4 bases; unmatched junction bases: 4. The CDR3 DNA follows: TGTGCCAGCAGTCCGGGACTAGGATACAATGAGCAGTTCTTC. Its translation: CASSPGLGYNEQFF.

J is TRBJ2-2 and V is TRBV19; D is perhaps TRBD1 (6 bases). Germline CDR1 reads LNHDA; CDR2 reads SQIVND (reference sequence). V shed 5 bases and J shed 0 bases, with 13 bases lying between them. The CDR3 runs to 16 residues. In DNA, the CDR3 is TGTGCCAGTAGTGCTACGGGACAAACGAACACCGGGGAGCTGTTTTTT. Its protein product is CASSATGQTNTGELFF. Full variable domain (outside the CDR3, taken from reference TRBV19 and TRBJ2-2): DGGITQSPKYLFRKEGQNVTLSCEQNLNHDAMYWYRQDPGQGLRLIYYSQIVNDFQKGDIAEGYSVSREKKESFPLTVTSAQKNPTAFYLCASSATGQTNTGELFFGEGSRLTVL.

V gene TRBV7-3 combines with J gene TRBJ2-5, with D possibly TRBD2 on 6 matching bases. CDR3 length: 15 residues. Per germline, CDR1 SGHTA and CDR2 FQGTGA. V lost 7 bases, J lost 5 bases, and 20 bases lay in between. CDR3 sequence: CASTQIAAVRETQYF. CDR3 nucleotides: TGTGCCAGCACTCAGATAGCGGCCGTGAGGGAGACCCAGTACTTC.

V usage is TRBV5-5 and J usage is TRBJ1-1, with 8 bases lining up with TRBD1. The J segment lost 5 bases and the V segment lost 4 bases, leaving 7 bases of the junction unmatched. Germline CDR1 is SGHKS and CDR2 is YYEKEE (reference sequence). CDR3 length equals 14 residues. In DNA, the CDR3 is TGTGCCAGCAGCCCGGGAAGGACAGGGACTGAAGCTTTCTTT. Its protein product is CASSPGRTGTEAFF.

The V gene is TRBV4-2, the J gene TRBJ1-3; TRBD1 might be the D (5 bases). This CDR3 has 15 amino acids. Trimming took 0 bases from V and 4 from J, leaving 10 bases between them. CDR1 LGHNA and CDR2 YNFKEQ come from the germline V gene. The CDR3 region is CASSQEGRTGNTIYF. CDR3 sequence (DNA): TGTGCCAGCAGCCAAGAGGGGCGTACAGGAAACACCATATATTTT.

This sequence joins TRBV7-8 and TRBJ1-5, with 7 bases that match TRBD1. Trimming at V came to 4 bases and at J to 2 bases, leaving 2 bases not matched to a gene. CDR1 SGHVS and CDR2 FQNEAQ come from the germline V gene. This CDR3 has 14 residues. CDR3 sequence (DNA): TGTGCCAGCAGCTACAGGGGCGGCAATCAGCCCCAGCATTTT. Translating gives CASSYRGGNQPQHF.

The count of this clone is one. The genes are TRBV28 and TRBJ1-5; 7 bases are shared with TRBD1. The germline CDR1 and CDR2 sequences are MDHEN and SYDVKM. V shed 3 bases and J 6 bases; nucleotides not matched to a gene: 8. The CDR3 sequence is 15 residues long. CDR3 DNA: TGTGCCAGCAGTTTCCTGGCAGGGGGGTCTCAGCCCCAGCATTTT. It yields the protein CASSFLAGGSQPQHF.

The gene calls are TRBV7-9 and TRBJ1-1, with D possibly TRBD1 on 6 matching bases. There are 16 residues in the CDR3. V was trimmed by 3 bases and J by 1 base, leaving 15 bases between them. The germline V gene encodes CDR1 SEHNR and CDR2 FQNEAQ (reference sequence). The CDR3 is CASSLVGGASNTEAFF. DNA of the CDR3: TGTGCCAGCAGCTTGGTGGGGGGCGCGTCGAACACTGAAGCTTTCTTT.

The table lists this clone with a few counts. The chain employs TRBV19 and TRBJ2-5; 10 positions agree with TRBD2. The CDR3 extends over 15 amino acids. The ends lost 4 bases at V and 2 bases at J; junction bases unmatched: 4. Germline V gene data show CDR1 as LNHDA and CDR2 as SQIVND (reference sequence). The CDR3 bases are TGTGCCAGTAGTAATAGCGGGAGGAAACAAGAGACCCAGTACTTC. Residues: CASSNSGRKQETQYF.

V gene TRBV18 combines with J gene TRBJ1-6, with unresolved D. V lost 5 bases to trimming and J lost 6 bases, with 8 bases between them. The CDR3 is 13 amino acids. Germline lookup yields CDR1 KGHSH and CDR2 LQKENI. In DNA, the CDR3 is TGTGCCAGCTCAGCCAACTTTAATTCACCCCTCCACTTT. Its translation is CASSANFNSPLHF.

V is TRBV7-8 and J is TRBJ1-5; D not certain. The CDR3 length is 12 residues. The germline V gene encodes CDR1 SGHVS and CDR2 FQNEAQ. Trimming pared 2 bases from V and 6 bases from J, leaving 5 bases between. CDR3: CASSLLGQPQHF. In DNA, the CDR3 is TGTGCCAGCAGCTTATTGGGTCAGCCCCAGCATTTT.

The rearrangement joins TRBV25-1 to TRBJ1-3; possible D gene TRBD1, 6 bases. The V and J ends lost 7 bases and 4 bases respectively, with 14 bases between them. The CDR3 runs to 14 residues. Germline CDR1 reads MGHDK; CDR2 reads SYGVNS. CDR3 loop: CASNTGTKGNTIYF. In nucleotides, the CDR3 is TGTGCCAGCAATACAGGGACTAAAGGAAACACCATATATTTT.

The chain recombines TRBV7-3 with TRBJ2-3, with a weak D call TRBD2 (5 bases). The germline V gene has CDR1 SGHTA and CDR2 FQGTGA. V lost 3 bases, J lost 0 bases, and 7 bases lay in between. This CDR3 is 14 amino acids long. In nucleotides, the CDR3 is TGTGCCAGCAGCTTCGGCGGGAGCACAGATACGCAGTATTTT. Its protein product is CASSFGGSTDTQYF.

The rearrangement joins TRBV5-1 to TRBJ2-1, with 8 bases identical to TRBD2. Germline CDR1 reads SGHRS; CDR2 reads YFSETQ. The CDR3 has 16 amino acids. With V trimmed by 2 bases and J by 5 bases, 9 bases remained unmatched. This CDR3 reads CASSFQIAGQDNEQFF. DNA for the CDR3: TGCGCCAGCAGCTTCCAGATAGCGGGACAAGACAATGAGCAGTTCTTC.

V usage is TRBV18 and J usage is TRBJ1-5; the D is unclear. The CDR3 loop spans 14 amino acids. V was pared by 4 bases and J by 0 bases, with 7 bases between. Germline CDR1 and CDR2: KGHSH and LQKENI. CDR3 amino acids: CASSQGNSNQPQHF. The DNA of the CDR3 is TGTGCCAGCTCACAGGGAAATAGCAATCAGCCCCAGCATTTT.